This T cell receptor (beta chain) was obtained from a study of technical replicates of blood from several donors (dated by TCRdb to 2015 to 2018). Libraries were prepared through the immunoSEQ multiplex PCR assay. In TCRdb, the immuneACCESS table is reduced to in-frame sequences with V and J assigned. These tables do not hold every clone; where another copy was compared, an unresolved V gene accounts for under half, and the others remain unexplained. Present in this sample are fewer than 85,000 clones, 90% of which were seen just once. The ten biggest clones cover about 4.3% of the sample. On this clone itself: Its antigen is currently not known. Per-nucleotide qualities are absent, and no much larger clonotype sits a single base away.

The source material was PBMCs. This sequence originates from a human donor in good health. Some clones in this sample may be carry-over from other donors' samples.

The CDR3 in this case is CASSLALVGDTQYF. The DNA reads as follows: TGTGCCAGCAGCTTAGCGCTAGTTGGAGATACGCAGTATTTT. Recombination connected TRBV7-2 to TRBJ2-3; no D gene can be assigned with confidence. From the germline V gene, CDR1 is SGHTA and CDR2 is FQGNSA. The CDR3 numbers 14 residues from cysteine through phenylalanine. Of all the DNA, just the CDR3 is kept, 42 bases in frame from base 1. The V end loses 0 bases and the J end loses 5 bases, and a stretch of 9 bases separates them.